This passage covers 10 T cell receptor beta chains from one sample sequenced in a study of beta chain features in type 1 diabetes. Sequencing targeted expressed TCRB transcripts, as all isolated RNA had been reverse transcribed. The method was immunoSEQ multiplex PCR; TCRdb's version includes in-frame clones alone and lacks a portion of them. The sample records about 110,000 clones, approximately 39% being singletons. Source material: stem cell memory CD4+ T cells from blood. Receptor source: a woman in her late teens or twenties in good health.

This clone was counted between two and nine times. The genes are TRBV10-3 and TRBJ1-1; D is unclear. The length of the CDR3 is 12 residues. The germline CDR1 and CDR2 sequences are ENHRY and SYGVKD. V lost 4 bases, J lost 7 bases, and 10 bases lay in between. The DNA for the CDR3 is TGTGCCATCAGTGTTGGGCGTGATGAAGCTTTCTTT. Residues: CAISVGRDEAFF.

The chain recombines TRBV10-3 with TRBJ2-2; D unresolved. Trimming removed 10 bases at V and 0 bases at J, with 6 bases between. This CDR3 is 12 amino acids long. The germline gives CDR1 ENHRY, CDR2 SYGVKD. CDR3 sequence reads: CASRSNTGELFF. DNA of the CDR3: TGTGCCAGCCGGTCGAACACCGGGGAGCTGTTTTTT.

This clone was seen a handful of times. This sequence joins TRBV5-4 and TRBJ2-7; 10 nucleotides align to TRBD2. The CDR3 totals 15 residues. Germline CDR1 reads SGHNT; CDR2 reads YYREEE (reference sequence). After removal of 2 bases from V and 0 bases from J, the junction contained 2 bases not matched to a gene. This CDR3 is CASSLSSGSSYEQYF. In DNA, the CDR3 is TGTGCCAGCAGCTTATCTAGCGGGAGCTCCTACGAGCAGTACTTC. The full variable domain, rest sourced from reference TRBV5-4 and TRBJ2-7, is ETGVTQSPTHLIKTRGQQVTLRCSSQSGHNTVSWYQQALGQGPQFIFQYYREEENGRGNFPPRFSGLQFPNYSSELNVNALELDDSALYLCASSLSSGSSYEQYFGPGTRLTVT.

This clone occurred a few times. This chain joins TRBV4-2 and TRBJ2-1, with 8 nucleotides matching TRBD2. The CDR3 totals 17 residues. From germline, CDR1 is LGHNA and CDR2 YNFKEQ. V was pared by 1 base and J by 2 bases, with 7 bases of the junction left unmatched. CDR3 bases: TGTGCCAGCAGCCAAGTAGGGGCGGGAGGTCCCTACAATGAGCAGTTCTTC. Translated: CASSQVGAGGPYNEQFF.

This chain links TRBV6-6 with TRBJ1-2; 7 nucleotides line up with TRBD1. The CDR3 covers 13 residues. Germline values: CDR1 MNHNY, CDR2 SVGAGI (reference sequence). V shed 6 bases, J shed 5 bases, and the junction held 6 bases outside the gene matches. The CDR3 region is CASSEQGSYGYTF. CDR3 nucleotides: TGTGCCAGCAGCGAACAGGGGTCGTATGGCTACACCTTC.

This chain uses TRBV28 with TRBJ1-2; TRBD1 aligns across 7 bases. Germline CDR1 and CDR2: MDHEN and SYDVKM. V dropped 11 bases and J dropped 4; count of bases not matched to a gene: 16. The CDR3 loop spans 15 amino acids. The CDR3 bases are TGTGCCTTCCCGACCGGGACAGCCGTAGTCTATGGCTACACCTTC. Amino acids: CAFPTGTAVVYGYTF.

This rearrangement joins TRBV5-1 to TRBJ2-3; weak D call: TRBD1 (8 bases). Germline V gene data show CDR1 as SGHRS and CDR2 as YFSETQ. V dropped 4 bases and J dropped 0 bases, with 15 bases sitting between them. CDR3 size: 16 residues. This CDR3 is CASSRGDRTSTDTQYF. Written as DNA, the CDR3 is TGCGCCAGCAGCCGGGGGGACAGGACTAGCACAGATACGCAGTATTTT.

This clone was counted only a few times. The V gene is TRBV29-1, the J gene TRBJ2-7; 7 bases are a match to TRBD1. Unmatched junction bases numbered 9, after V lost 4 bases and J lost 3 bases. The CDR3 sequence is 14 residues long. Germline lookup yields CDR1 SQVTM and CDR2 ANQGSEA. This chain's CDR3 is CSVVLRGLDYEQYF. DNA for the CDR3: TGCAGCGTTGTCTTAAGGGGGCTTGACTACGAGCAGTACTTC.

This sequence joins TRBV29-1 and TRBJ2-3; possibly TRBD1 for D (6 bases). In germline, CDR1 is SQVTM, CDR2 ANQGSEA. Trimming took 5 bases from V and 1 from J, leaving 13 bases between them. The CDR3 contains 14 residues. The chain's CDR3 is CSVRRDIGTDTQYF. The CDR3 nucleotides read TGCAGCGTTCGCCGGGACATAGGCACAGATACGCAGTATTTT.

This clone was counted between two and nine times. This rearrangement joins TRBV11-3 to TRBJ1-1; 7 bases are a match to TRBD1. CDR3 length equals 14 residues. CDR1 SGHNT and CDR2 YENEEA come from the germline V gene. After removal of 1 base from V and 1 base from J, the junction contained 0 bases not matched to a gene. The CDR3: CASSLGTGNTEAFF. As DNA, the CDR3 is TGTGCCAGCAGCTTAGGGACAGGGAACACTGAAGCTTTCTTT.